Sequencing of this T cell receptor (beta chain) was carried out in a study of CXCR3-negative and CXCR3-positive naive CD8 T cells (dated by TCRdb to about 2019). Regarding the research as a whole: In total, 120 million to 150 million TRB reads were obtained, which works out to roughly 1.5 +/- 0.3 million reads per library. Diversity and physicochemical repertoire analyses covered about a dozen donors pooled from two independent experiments. For the TRBV-TRBJ cluster analysis, the naive subsets came from 5 or 6 donors, while the memory cells came from 3 donors.

General conclusions and limits of the study: Naive CXCR3-negative and CXCR3-positive cells from the same donor showed similar TRBV-TRBJ usage, whereas memory cells showed distinct patterns. Surface CD5, linked to self-reactivity in mice, was comparable between naive subsets; TCR interaction strength was therefore also inferred from TRB CDR3 physicochemical properties. Repertoire diversity was comparably high in both naive subsets but much lower in memory CD8+ T cells. CXCR3 expression partially decreased after cryopreservation, so most assays used freshly isolated PBMCs.

Inclusive of the bounding cysteine and phenylalanine, the CDR3 is 16 residues long. No DNA was logged. Based on the germline V gene (reference sequence), the CDR1 and CDR2 sequences are SEHNR and FQNEAQ. These reads were obtained on a NextSeq 550. The Human TCR Profiling Kit (MiLaboratory) was used to prepare UMI-labeled 5' RACE TRB cDNA libraries. The full amount of extracted RNA was used for cDNA synthesis, and the full amount of resulting cDNA was used for PCR amplification. Libraries were prepared in parallel with an identical number of PCR cycles. Concerning the study's data processing: MIGEC and MiXCR extracted about 57,000 +/- 9,900 unique UMI-labeled TRB cDNA molecules per library, requiring at least two reads per UMI. An average of 40,000 +/- 10,000 functional in-frame TRB CDR3 nucleotide clonotypes without stop codons was found per library. After downsampling to 5000 UMI-labeled TRB molecules per sample, diversity metrics, including normalized Shannon-Wiener and Chao1, were computed in VDJtools. For the central five CDR3 residues, VDJtools calculated physicochemical properties weighted by clonotype size, namely interaction energy, strength, volume and Kidera factor 4. After reprocessing by TCRdb, each CDR3 protein sequence is one entry, and no DNA is given. For this entry, the V and J calls and clone size follow TCRdb and not the study's own pipeline. This sample's records show tens of thousands of distinct CDR3 sequences. More than 15% of the sample goes to the ten largest clones.

Concerning this clonotype: Its binding antigen is unknown.

Each CD8+ T cell subset was flow-sorted in triplicate, with roughly 310,000 cells per subset placed directly into RLT lysis buffer. Peripheral blood mononuclear cells were isolated from buffy coats using standard density gradient centrifugation. Total RNA was extracted from sorted cells using an RNeasy Mini Kit. This TCR was sampled from a human donor in good health. Some clones in this sample may be carry-over from other donors' samples. Recombination linked TRBV7-9 to TRBJ2-1; as DNA is missing, the TRBD1 call by TCRdb cannot be tested. The sample consisted of memory CD8+ T cells from blood. The label giving this sample's cell subset or site can be read as: conventional CD8+ memory T cells (TMEM), sorted as controls. This receptor carries the CDR3 CASSLNEGSSTKKQFF.